These 24 T cell receptor beta chains came from one sample sequenced in a study of metastatic and nonmetastatic thyroid tumors. From the PCR reads, TCRdb re-called clones with MiXCR. The repertoire consists of about 39,000 clones, with roughly 19% occurring once and the leading ten covering approximately 20%. The entire patient cohort was treatment-naive prior to thyroid surgery. Source material: blood. These receptors were collected from a female donor with papillary thyroid cancer or a benign thyroid nodule (not recorded which). Some clones in this sample may be carry-over from other donors' samples.

This clone was seen more than once but under ten times. V and J are TRBV28 and TRBJ1-6; D may be TRBD1 (5 bases). Trimming cost V 5 bases and J 6 bases, with 17 bases left between them. The CDR3 has 16 residues. Germline values: CDR1 MDHEN, CDR2 SYDVKM. The chain's CDR3 is CASSSPGKVINSPLHF. As DNA, the CDR3 is TGTGCCAGCAGTAGCCCAGGGAAAGTCATTAATTCACCCCTCCACTTT.

This clone showed up many times. This chain links TRBV7-2 with TRBJ1-5, with TRBD1 identical over 8 bases. Germline CDR1 is SGHTA and CDR2 is FQGNSA. V shed 5 bases, J shed 7 bases, and the junction held 10 bases outside the gene matches. CDR3 length: 15 amino acids. The CDR3 loop reads CASSLRQGTSQPQHF. In DNA form, the CDR3 reads TGTGCCAGCAGCCTTAGACAGGGGACGAGCCAGCCCCAGCATTTT.

This clone was found many times. V usage is TRBV25-1 and J usage is TRBJ2-3; 12 nucleotides match TRBD2. Germline V gene sequence: CDR1 MGHDK, CDR2 SYGVNS. This CDR3 is built from 17 residues. The V and J ends lost 3 bases and 4 bases, in that order; junction bases with no gene match: 8. The CDR3 DNA is TGTGCCAGCAGTGATCAGGGTCTAGCGGGAGGGTCAGATACGCAGTATTTT. Its translation is CASSDQGLAGGSDTQYF. Full variable domain (missing parts from reference TRBV25-1 and TRBJ2-3): EADIYQTPRYLVIGTGKKITLECSQTMGHDKMYWYQQDPGMELHLIHYSYGVNSTEKGDLSSESTVSRIRTEHFPLTLESARPSHTSQYLCASSDQGLAGGSDTQYFGPGTRLTVL.

This clone was recorded at least ten times. The chain combines TRBV28 with TRBJ2-7; perhaps TRBD1 as D (6 bases). This CDR3 contains 14 residues. From germline, CDR1 is MDHEN and CDR2 SYDVKM. V lost 7 bases and J lost 3, with 16 bases in between. This chain's CDR3 is CASTPDSRNYEQYF. DNA for the CDR3: TGTGCCAGCACCCCGGACAGTCGTAACTACGAGCAGTACTTC. The full variable domain, with the rest looked up from reference TRBV28 and TRBJ2-7, is DVKVTQSSRYLVKRTGEKVFLECVQDMDHENMFWYRQDPGLGLRLIYFSYDVKMKEKGDIPEGYSVSREKKERFSLILESASTNQTSMYLCASTPDSRNYEQYFGPGTRLTVT.

This clone has at least ten counts. The gene calls are TRBV27 and TRBJ1-5; D gene uncertain. The CDR3 is 13 amino acids. V was trimmed by 5 bases and J by 7 bases, leaving 12 bases between them. Germline values: CDR1 MNHEY, CDR2 SMNVEV (reference sequence). The chain's CDR3 is CASSTPHTQPQHF. Here the CDR3 DNA reads TGTGCCAGCAGTACGCCACATACGCAGCCCCAGCATTTT.

The chain has TRBV20-1 and TRBJ1-2, with TRBD1 identical over 8 bases. V was pared by 6 bases and J by 6 bases, with 12 bases of the junction left unmatched. Germline V gives CDR1 DFQATT, CDR2 SNEGSKA (reference sequence). The CDR3 consists of 14 residues. CDR3 sequence reads: CSARRVEDRDGYTF. CDR3 sequence (DNA): TGCAGTGCCCGCCGGGTGGAGGACAGGGATGGCTACACCTTC.

This clone was seen at least ten times. The chain employs TRBV3-1 and TRBJ2-7; 8 nucleotides match TRBD2. This CDR3 is 13 amino acids long. CDR1 is LGHDT, CDR2 YNNKEL, per germline (reference sequence). Unmatched junction bases numbered 9, after V lost 7 bases and J lost 7 bases. The CDR3 sequence: CASNLAGGGEQYF. In nucleotides, the CDR3 is TGTGCCAGCAACTTGGCGGGAGGCGGGGAGCAGTACTTC.

This clone has just one count. The rearrangement links TRBV11-2 to TRBJ2-1, with D perhaps matching TRBD1 (6 bases). Per the germline V gene, CDR1 is SGHAT and CDR2 is FQNNGV. The CDR3 sequence is 17 residues long. Trimming pared 1 base from V and 0 bases from J, leaving 13 bases between. For the CDR3, the DNA is TGTGCCAGCAGCTTAGTTGGACAGCTCAGCTCCTACAATGAGCAGTTCTTC. Residues: CASSLVGQLSSYNEQFF.

This clone appeared many times. The V call is TRBV7-3, the J call TRBJ2-5, with D tentatively TRBD2 (5 bases). This CDR3 is built from 11 residues. Germline V lookup: CDR1 SGHTA, CDR2 FQGTGA. V was clipped by 4 bases and J by 6 bases, with 6 bases between them. For the CDR3, the DNA is TGTGCCAGCAGCTGGACTCAGACCCAGTACTTC. Its translation is CASSWTQTQYF. Filled out from reference TRBV7-3 and TRBJ2-5, the complete variable domain reads GAGVSQTPSNKVTEKGKYVELRCDPISGHTALYWYRQSLGQGPEFLIYFQGTGAADDSGLPNDRFFAVRPEGSVSTLKIQRTERGDSAVYLCASSWTQTQYFGPGTRLLVL.

This chain uses TRBV5-6 with TRBJ2-7, with a possible D match to TRBD2 (6 bases). CDR1 and CDR2 from the germline V gene are SGHDT and YYEEEE. The V gene lost 4 bases and the J gene lost 4 bases, with 15 bases spanning the gap. The CDR3 has 14 residues. CDR3 residues: CASSPGTWEYEQYF. The CDR3 DNA is TGTGCCAGCAGCCCCGGGACTTGGGAGTACGAGCAGTACTTC. Complete variable domain (other parts from reference TRBV5-6 and TRBJ2-7): DAGVTQSPTHLIKTRGQQVTLRCSPKSGHDTVSWYQQALGQGPQFIFQYYEEEERQRGNFPDRFSGHQFPNYSSELNVNALLLGDSALYLCASSPGTWEYEQYFGPGTRLTVT.

This clone was seen a few times. The chain is built from TRBV6-6 and TRBJ2-5, with a possible D match to TRBD2 (6 bases). Germline lookup yields CDR1 MNHNY and CDR2 SVGAGI (reference sequence). The CDR3 totals 13 residues. The V end was cut by 7 bases, the J end by 4 bases, with 13 bases between. This CDR3 reads CASMGGSIETQYF. The CDR3, as DNA: TGTGCCAGCATGGGAGGATCCATAGAGACCCAGTACTTC.

Turning to this clone: This may come from a read error, since a much larger clone is one base off. The chain links TRBV5-5 to TRBJ2-2, with D hard to call. Germline V gene lookup returns CDR1 SGHKS and CDR2 YYEKEE (reference sequence). The CDR3 spans 14 residues. For the CDR3, the DNA is TGTGCCACCAGCTTGGCCTGGCTACCCGGGGAGCTGTTTTTT. It is translated as CATSLAWLPGELFF. The full variable domain, its missing parts supplied by reference TRBV5-5 and TRBJ2-2, is DAGVTQSPTHLIKTRGQQVTLRCSPISGHKSVSWYQQVLGQGPQFIFQYYEKEERGRGNFPDRFSARQFPNYSSELNVNALLLGDSALYLCATSLAWLPGELFFGEGSRLTVL.

A word on this clone: Sequence at one end of the junction differs from germline and may be a read error. The V call is TRBV6-1, the J call TRBJ2-6; D possibly uses TRBD1 or TRBD2 (5 bases each). The germline gives CDR1 MNHNS, CDR2 SASEGT. The CDR3 is 15 residues long. The chain's CDR3 is CASSENSVGANVRTF. CDR3 sequence (DNA): TGTGCCAGCAGTGAAAACTCTGTCGGGGCCAACGTCCGGACTTTC.

Written as DNA, the CDR3 is TGTGCCACCAGTGATTTCGCAACCTATCACAGTGTCCCTACCAATCAGCCCCAGCATTTT. It is translated as CATSDFATYHSVPTNQPQHF. The J gene is TRBJ1-5, the V gene TRBV24-1, with D unclear. CDR3 length equals 20 residues. CDR1 and CDR2 from the germline V gene are KGHDR and SFDVKD. Trimming left V 1 base short and J 3 bases short, with 24 bases between.

This clone was seen repeatedly, ten times or more. The gene calls are TRBV6-2 or TRBV6-3 and TRBJ2-6, with TRBD1 identical over 9 bases. V shed 2 bases and J 3 bases; nucleotides not matched to a gene: 2. Per germline, CDR1 MNHEY and CDR2 SVGEGT. This CDR3 is built from 16 residues. CDR3 nucleotides: TGTGCCAGCAGTTACACAGGGGGCGATGGGGCCAACGTCCTGACTTTC. Translation: CASSYTGGDGANVLTF.

The table lists this clone with many counts. The chain couples TRBV7-2 to TRBJ2-3, with D possibly being TRBD2 (7 bases). The CDR3 covers 14 residues. The V end lost 1 base, the J end lost 4 bases, and 9 bases lay between the germline ends. CDR1 and CDR2 from the germline V gene are SGHTA and FQGNSA. CDR3 region: CASSLGGGPDTQYF. For the CDR3, the DNA is TGTGCCAGCAGCTTAGGGGGGGGGCCAGATACGCAGTATTTT.

This clone was counted at least ten times. The genes are TRBV20-1 and TRBJ2-2; 14 positions match TRBD2. V was clipped by 0 bases and J by 7 bases; unmatched bases: 4. The germline gives CDR1 DFQATT, CDR2 SNEGSKA (reference sequence). The CDR3 covers 16 residues. In nucleotides, the CDR3 is TGCAGTGCTAGAGAGGGACTAGCGGGAGCAAACGGGGAGCTGTTTTTT. The encoded protein is CSAREGLAGANGELFF.

The chain uses TRBV11-2 and TRBJ2-1; D is undetermined. The germline CDR1 and CDR2 sequences are SGHAT and FQNNGV. Trimming took off 0 bases at V and 15 bases at J, with 15 bases between the two ends. This CDR3 has 13 residues. Here the CDR3 reads CASSLEFSRMWFF. The CDR3 region has the DNA TGTGCCAGCAGCTTAGAATTCAGCAGGATGTGGTTCTTC.

The genes are TRBV6-1 and TRBJ1-2; D unclear. V was cut by 11 bases and J by 7 bases, with 17 bases left in between. The CDR3 has 12 residues. Germline lookup yields CDR1 MNHNS and CDR2 SASEGT. Here the CDR3 reads CAGWEGFCGYTF. CDR3 sequence (DNA): TGTGCCGGATGGGAGGGTTTTTGTGGCTACACCTTC.

On this clone: This sample also contains other DNA sequences that code for the same CDR3. The chain recombines TRBV7-2 with TRBJ2-7; tentative D call: TRBD2 (7 bases). There are 15 residues in the CDR3. The V gene's germline CDR1 is SGHTA and CDR2 FQGNSA. The V end was cut by 7 bases, the J end by 2 bases, with 18 bases between. Here the CDR3 reads CASTEGGGGPYEQYF. CDR3 bases: TGTGCCAGCACCGAAGGAGGGGGGGGTCCCTACGAGCAGTACTTC.

This clone was detected a few times. Lacking the conserved final phenylalanine or tryptophan, this CDR3 likely reflects a read error. The chain combines TRBV6-5 with TRBJ1-2; D gene ambiguous. The germline V gene has CDR1 MNHEY and CDR2 SVGAGI. V was shortened by 4 bases and J by 4 bases, with 10 bases between the two germline ends. CDR3 length: 13 residues. The CDR3 here is CASSSVLGYGYTL. The CDR3 coding sequence is TGTGCCAGCAGTTCCGTATTGGGCTATGGCTACACCCTC.

In regard to this clone: A much more abundant neighbour one base away suggests this may be a read error. CDR3 in DNA: TGCAGTGCTATCGGTCCTCAAGAGACCCAGTACTTC. As protein: CSAIGPQETQYF. The chain recombines TRBV20-1 with TRBJ2-5; unclear D gene. This CDR3 region has 12 residues. Trimming took off 4 bases at V and 2 bases at J, with 8 bases between the two ends. Germline values: CDR1 DFQATT, CDR2 SNEGSKA (reference sequence).

The rearrangement joins TRBV9 to TRBJ2-3; TRBD2 matches 8 bases. J gave up 4 bases and V 3 bases, and 4 bases lay outside the gene matches. The CDR3 is 14 residues long. Germline CDR1 reads SGDLS; CDR2 reads YYNGEE. The CDR3 nucleotides read TGTGCCAGCAGCGCGGGGGGGGTCCCAGATACGCAGTATTTT. This encodes CASSAGGVPDTQYF. The full variable domain, rest sourced from reference TRBV9 and TRBJ2-3, is DSGVTQTPKHLITATGQRVTLRCSPRSGDLSVYWYQQSLDQGLQFLIQYYNGEERAKGNILERFSAQQFPDLHSELNLSSLELGDSALYFCASSAGGVPDTQYFGPGTRLTVL.

This clone was detected ten times or more. DNA of the CDR3: TGTGCCAGCCAACAAACAGAGTCCTATGGCTACACCTTC. It translates to CASQQTESYGYTF. V usage is TRBV6-2 or TRBV6-3 and J usage is TRBJ1-2; D gene unclear. Germline assignment: CDR1 MNHEY and CDR2 SVGEGT. The CDR3 has 13 residues. Trimming took off 8 bases at V and 4 bases at J, with 14 bases between the two ends.